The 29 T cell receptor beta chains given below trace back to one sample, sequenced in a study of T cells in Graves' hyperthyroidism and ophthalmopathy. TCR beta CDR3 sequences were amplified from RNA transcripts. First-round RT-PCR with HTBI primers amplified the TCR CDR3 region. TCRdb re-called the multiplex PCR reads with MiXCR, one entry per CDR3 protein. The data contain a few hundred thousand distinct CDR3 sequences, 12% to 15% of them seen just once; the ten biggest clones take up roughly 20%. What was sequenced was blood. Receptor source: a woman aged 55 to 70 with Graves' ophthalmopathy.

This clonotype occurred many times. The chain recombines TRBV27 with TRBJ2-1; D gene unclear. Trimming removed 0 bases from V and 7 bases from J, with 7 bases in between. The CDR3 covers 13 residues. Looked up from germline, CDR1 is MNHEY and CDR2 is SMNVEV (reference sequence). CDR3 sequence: CASSLSIRNEQFF. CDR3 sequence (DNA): TGTGCCAGCAGTTTATCGATAAGGAATGAGCAGTTCTTC.

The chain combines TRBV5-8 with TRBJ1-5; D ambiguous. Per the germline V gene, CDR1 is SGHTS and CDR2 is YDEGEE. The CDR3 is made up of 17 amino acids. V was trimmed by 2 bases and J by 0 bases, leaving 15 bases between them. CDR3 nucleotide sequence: TGTGCCAGCAGCTTCGCAGCTCGCTTCTATAGCAATCAGCCCCAGCATTTT. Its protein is CASSFAARFYSNQPQHF.

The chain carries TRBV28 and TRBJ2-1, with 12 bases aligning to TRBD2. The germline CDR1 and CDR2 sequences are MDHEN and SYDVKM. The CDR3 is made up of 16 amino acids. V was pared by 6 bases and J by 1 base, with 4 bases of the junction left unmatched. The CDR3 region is CASSRTSGISYNEQFF. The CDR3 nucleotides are TGTGCCAGCAGCCGGACTAGCGGGATTTCCTACAATGAGCAGTTCTTC.

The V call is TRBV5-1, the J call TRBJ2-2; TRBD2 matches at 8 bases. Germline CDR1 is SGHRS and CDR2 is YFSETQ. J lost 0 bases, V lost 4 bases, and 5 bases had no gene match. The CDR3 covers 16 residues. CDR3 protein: CASSQLAGSNTGELFF. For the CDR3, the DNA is TGCGCCAGCAGCCAATTAGCGGGGTCGAACACCGGGGAGCTGTTTTTT.

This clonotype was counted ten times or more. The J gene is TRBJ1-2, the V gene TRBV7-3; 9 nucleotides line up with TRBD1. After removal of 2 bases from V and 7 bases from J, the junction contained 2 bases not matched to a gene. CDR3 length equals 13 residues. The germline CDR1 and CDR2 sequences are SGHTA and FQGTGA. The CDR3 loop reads CASSLDRGSGYTF. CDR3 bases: TGTGCCAGCAGCTTAGACAGGGGGTCTGGCTACACCTTC.

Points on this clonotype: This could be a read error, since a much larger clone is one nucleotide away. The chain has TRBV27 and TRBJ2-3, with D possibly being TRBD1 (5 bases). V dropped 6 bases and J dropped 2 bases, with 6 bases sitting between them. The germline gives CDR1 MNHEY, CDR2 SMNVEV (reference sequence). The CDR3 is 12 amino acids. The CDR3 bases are TGTGCCAGCAGGGGGCTCACAGATACGCAGTATTTT. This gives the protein CASRGLTDTQYF.

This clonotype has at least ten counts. The CDR3 sequence is CASSEGSGHHAEQYF. The CDR3 DNA is TGTGCCAGCAGTGAGGGATCGGGCCACCACGCCGAGCAGTACTTC. The genes are TRBV2 and TRBJ2-7, with no clear D. The CDR3 spans 15 residues. The germline CDR1 and CDR2 sequences are SNHLY and FYNNEI. Trimming stripped 3 bases from V and 6 bases from J, with 18 bases between.

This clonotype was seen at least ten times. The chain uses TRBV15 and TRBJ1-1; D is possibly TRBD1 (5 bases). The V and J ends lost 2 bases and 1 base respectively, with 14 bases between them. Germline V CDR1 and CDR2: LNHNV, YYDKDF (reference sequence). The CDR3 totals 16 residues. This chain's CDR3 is CATSRTYIGQNTEAFF. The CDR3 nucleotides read TGTGCCACCAGCAGAACCTACATCGGACAGAACACTGAAGCTTTCTTT.

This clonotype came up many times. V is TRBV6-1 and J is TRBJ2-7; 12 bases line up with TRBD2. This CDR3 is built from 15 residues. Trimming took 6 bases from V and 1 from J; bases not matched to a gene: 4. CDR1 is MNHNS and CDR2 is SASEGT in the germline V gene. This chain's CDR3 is CASRLGLAGSYEQYF. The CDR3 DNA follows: TGTGCCAGCAGACTCGGACTAGCGGGGTCCTACGAGCAGTACTTC.

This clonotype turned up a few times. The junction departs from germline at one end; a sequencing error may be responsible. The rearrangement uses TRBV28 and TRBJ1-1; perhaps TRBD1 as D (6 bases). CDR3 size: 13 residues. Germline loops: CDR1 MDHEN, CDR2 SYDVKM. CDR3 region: CASSFDRNTEASF. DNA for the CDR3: TGTGCCAGCAGTTTTGACAGGAACACTGAAGCTTCCTTT.

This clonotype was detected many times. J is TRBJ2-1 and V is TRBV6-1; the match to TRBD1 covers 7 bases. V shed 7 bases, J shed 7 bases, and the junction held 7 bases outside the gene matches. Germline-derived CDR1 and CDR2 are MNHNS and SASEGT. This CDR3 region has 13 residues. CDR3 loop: CASNQQGTNEQFF. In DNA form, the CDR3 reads TGTGCCAGCAACCAACAGGGGACGAATGAGCAGTTCTTC.

The DNA of the CDR3 is TGTGCCAGCAGCCTCGCGAAGGGGGGTGCCTACGAGCAGTACTTC. It specifies CASSLAKGGAYEQYF. This chain uses TRBV3-1 with TRBJ2-7; D may be TRBD1 or TRBD2 (6 bases each). This CDR3 contains 15 residues. V shed 4 bases and J shed 2 bases, with 15 bases lying between them. CDR1 LGHDT and CDR2 YNNKEL come from the germline V gene (reference sequence).

For the CDR3, the DNA is TGTGCCAGCAGTGTAGAGCGGGACCCCTACAATGAGCAGTTCTTC. Translated, it gives CASSVERDPYNEQFF. The gene calls are TRBV6-1 and TRBJ2-1; 7 bases align to TRBD2. Germline lookup yields CDR1 MNHNS and CDR2 SASEGT. CDR3 length: 15 residues. Losses at the gene ends were 4 bases for V and 2 bases for J; bases not matched to a gene: 5.

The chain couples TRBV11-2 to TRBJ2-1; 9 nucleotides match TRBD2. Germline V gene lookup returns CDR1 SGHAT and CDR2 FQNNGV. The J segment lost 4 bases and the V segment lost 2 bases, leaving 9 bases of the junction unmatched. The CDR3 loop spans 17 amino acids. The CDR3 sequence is CASSLLGASGIYNEQFF. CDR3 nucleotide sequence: TGTGCCAGCAGCTTACTCGGGGCTAGCGGGATATACAATGAGCAGTTCTTC.

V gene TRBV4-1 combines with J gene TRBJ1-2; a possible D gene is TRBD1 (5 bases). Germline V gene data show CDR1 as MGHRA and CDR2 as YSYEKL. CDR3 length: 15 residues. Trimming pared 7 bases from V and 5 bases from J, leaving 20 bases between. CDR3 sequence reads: CASTTPGSRTYGYTF. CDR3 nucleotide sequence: TGCGCCAGCACCACCCCCGGGAGCAGGACATATGGCTACACCTTC.

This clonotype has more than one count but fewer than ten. CDR3 bases: TGCAGTGCTAGAGATCGGGGTGGCGGGGCCAACGTCCTGACTTTC. It codes for CSARDRGGGANVLTF. The chain combines TRBV20-1 with TRBJ2-6; a possible D gene is TRBD2 (5 bases). Trimming left V 0 bases short and J 4 bases short, with 10 bases between. The CDR3 loop spans 15 amino acids. Germline CDR1 is DFQATT and CDR2 is SNEGSKA (reference sequence).

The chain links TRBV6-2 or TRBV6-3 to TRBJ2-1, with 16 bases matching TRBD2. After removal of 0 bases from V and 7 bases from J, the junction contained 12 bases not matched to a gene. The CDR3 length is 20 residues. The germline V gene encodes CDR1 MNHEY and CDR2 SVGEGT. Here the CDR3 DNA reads TGTGCCAGCAGTTACTCGCGGGTTCCCGGGACTAGCGGGGGGGGGAATGAGCAGTTCTTC. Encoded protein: CASSYSRVPGTSGGGNEQFF.

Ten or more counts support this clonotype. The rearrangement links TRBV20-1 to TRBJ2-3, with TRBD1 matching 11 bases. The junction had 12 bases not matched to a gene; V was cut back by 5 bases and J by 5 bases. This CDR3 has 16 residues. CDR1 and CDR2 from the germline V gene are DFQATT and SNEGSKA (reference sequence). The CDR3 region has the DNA TGCAGTGCTCCGGATTTGGACAGGGGGCCTGGAGATACGCAGTATTTT. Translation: CSAPDLDRGPGDTQYF.

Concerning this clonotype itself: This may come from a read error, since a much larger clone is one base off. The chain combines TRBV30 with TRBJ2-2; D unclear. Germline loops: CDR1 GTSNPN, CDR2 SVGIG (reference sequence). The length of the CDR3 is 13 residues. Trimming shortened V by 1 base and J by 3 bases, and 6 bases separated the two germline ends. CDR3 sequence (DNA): TGTGCCTGGAGTGCCCCATACACCGGGGAGCTGTTTTTT. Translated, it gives CAWSAPYTGELFF.

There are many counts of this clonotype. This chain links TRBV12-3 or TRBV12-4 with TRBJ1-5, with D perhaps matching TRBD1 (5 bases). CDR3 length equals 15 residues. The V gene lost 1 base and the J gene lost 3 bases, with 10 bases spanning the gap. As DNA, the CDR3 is TGTGCCAGCAGTTTAGGCAGGGCGTACAATCAGCCCCAGCATTTT. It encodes CASSLGRAYNQPQHF.

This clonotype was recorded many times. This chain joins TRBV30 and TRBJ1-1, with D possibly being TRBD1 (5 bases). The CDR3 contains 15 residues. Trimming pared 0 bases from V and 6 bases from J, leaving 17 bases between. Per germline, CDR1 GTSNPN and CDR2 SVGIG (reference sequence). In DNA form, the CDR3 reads TGTGCCTGGAGTGTACGGCATCAGGGTATCGCTGAAGCTTTCTTT. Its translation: CAWSVRHQGIAEAFF.

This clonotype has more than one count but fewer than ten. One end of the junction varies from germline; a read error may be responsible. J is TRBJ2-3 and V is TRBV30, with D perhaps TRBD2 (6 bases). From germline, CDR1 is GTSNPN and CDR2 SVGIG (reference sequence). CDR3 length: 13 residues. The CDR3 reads CAFARRVTDTQFF. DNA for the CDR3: TGTGCCTTCGCGCGGAGGGTCACAGATACGCAGTTTTTT.

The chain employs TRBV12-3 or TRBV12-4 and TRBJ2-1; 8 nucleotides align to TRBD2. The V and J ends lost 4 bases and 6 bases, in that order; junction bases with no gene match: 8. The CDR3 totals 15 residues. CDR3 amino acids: CASSSGTRAVNEQFF. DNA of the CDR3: TGTGCCAGCAGTTCTGGGACTAGAGCTGTCAATGAGCAGTTCTTC.

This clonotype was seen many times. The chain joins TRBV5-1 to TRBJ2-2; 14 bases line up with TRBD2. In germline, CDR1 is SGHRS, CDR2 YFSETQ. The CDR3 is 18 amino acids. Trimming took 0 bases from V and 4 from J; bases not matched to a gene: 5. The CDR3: CASSLVGLAGVGTGELFF. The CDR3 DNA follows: TGCGCCAGCAGCTTGGTGGGACTAGCGGGAGTAGGCACCGGGGAGCTGTTTTTT.

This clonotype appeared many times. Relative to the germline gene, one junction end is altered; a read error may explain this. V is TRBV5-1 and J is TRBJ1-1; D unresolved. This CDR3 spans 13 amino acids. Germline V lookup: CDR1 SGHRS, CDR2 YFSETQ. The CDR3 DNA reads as TGTGCCAGCAGTTTAGGAGAGAACACTGAAGCTTTCTTT. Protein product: CASSLGENTEAFF.

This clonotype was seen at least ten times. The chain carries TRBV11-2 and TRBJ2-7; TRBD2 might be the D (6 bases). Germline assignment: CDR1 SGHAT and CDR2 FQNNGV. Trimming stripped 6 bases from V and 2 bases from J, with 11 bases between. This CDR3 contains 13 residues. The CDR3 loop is CASRGDLAYEQYF. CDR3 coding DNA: TGTGCCAGCAGGGGGGACTTGGCCTACGAGCAGTACTTC.

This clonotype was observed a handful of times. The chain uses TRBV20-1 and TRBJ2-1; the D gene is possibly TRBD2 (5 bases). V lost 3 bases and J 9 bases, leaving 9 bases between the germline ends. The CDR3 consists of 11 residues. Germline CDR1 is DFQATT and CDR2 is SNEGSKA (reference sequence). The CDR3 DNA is TGCAGTGCTAGGGGGAGAGGTGAGCAGTTCTTC. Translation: CSARGRGEQFF.

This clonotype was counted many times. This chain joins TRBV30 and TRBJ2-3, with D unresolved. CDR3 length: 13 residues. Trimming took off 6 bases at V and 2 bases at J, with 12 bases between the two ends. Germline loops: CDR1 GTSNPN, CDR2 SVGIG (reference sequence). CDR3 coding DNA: TGTGCCTGTACCGGGCGGTACACAGATACGCAGTATTTT. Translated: CACTGRYTDTQYF.

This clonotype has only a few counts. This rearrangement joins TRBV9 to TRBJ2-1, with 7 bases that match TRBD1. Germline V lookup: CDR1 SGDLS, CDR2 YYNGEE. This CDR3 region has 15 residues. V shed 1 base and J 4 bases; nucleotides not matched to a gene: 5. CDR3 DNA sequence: TGTGCCAGCAGCGTACTCGGGACAGAGTACAATGAGCAGTTCTTC. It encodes CASSVLGTEYNEQFF.